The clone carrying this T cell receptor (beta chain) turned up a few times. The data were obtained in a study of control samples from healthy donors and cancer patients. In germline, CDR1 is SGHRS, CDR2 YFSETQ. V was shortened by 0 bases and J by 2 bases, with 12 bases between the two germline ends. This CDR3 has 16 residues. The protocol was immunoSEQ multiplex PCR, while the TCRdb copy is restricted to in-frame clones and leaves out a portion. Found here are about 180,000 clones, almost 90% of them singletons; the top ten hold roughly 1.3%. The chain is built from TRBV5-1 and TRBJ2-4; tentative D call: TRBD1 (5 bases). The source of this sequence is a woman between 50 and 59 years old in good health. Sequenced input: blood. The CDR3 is CASSLGSGMPKNIQYF. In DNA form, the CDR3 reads TGCGCCAGCAGCTTGGGGTCAGGGATGCCCAAAAACATTCAGTACTTC.